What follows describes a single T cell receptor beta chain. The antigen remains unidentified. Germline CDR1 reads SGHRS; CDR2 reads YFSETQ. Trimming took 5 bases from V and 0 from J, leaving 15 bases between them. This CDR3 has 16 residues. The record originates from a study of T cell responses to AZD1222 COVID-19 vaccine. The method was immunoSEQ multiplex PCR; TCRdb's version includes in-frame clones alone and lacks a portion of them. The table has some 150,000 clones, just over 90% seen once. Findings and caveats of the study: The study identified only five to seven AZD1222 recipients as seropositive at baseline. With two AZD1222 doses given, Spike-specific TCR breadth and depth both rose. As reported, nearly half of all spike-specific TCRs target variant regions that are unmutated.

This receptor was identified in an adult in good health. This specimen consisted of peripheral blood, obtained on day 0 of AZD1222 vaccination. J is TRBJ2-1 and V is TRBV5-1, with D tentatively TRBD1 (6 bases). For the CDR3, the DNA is TGCGCCAGCAGTCCGGACAGTCTGAGCTCCTACAATGAGCAGTTCTTC. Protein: CASSPDSLSSYNEQFF.